This TCR beta chain was captured by sequencing in a study of blood T cell repertoires in COVID-19. Libraries were prepared by immunoSEQ multiplex PCR; TCRdb keeps only in-frame clonotypes and omits some of them. The sample consists of roughly 230,000 clones, roughly 89% of them appearing once. Germline lookup yields CDR1 SGHNT and CDR2 YYREEE (reference sequence). This CDR3 has 16 residues. Trimming pared 1 base from V and 6 bases from J, leaving 16 bases between. The clonotype comes from a woman aged 40 to 55 who had recovered from COVID-19. The chain links TRBV5-4 to TRBJ2-2; a possible D gene is TRBD2 (5 bases). Sample: peripheral blood. The CDR3 DNA is TGTGCCAGCAGCTTGCTTCTGGCAGGAGGTCCCGGGGAGCTGTTTTTT. Its protein product is CASSLLLAGGPGELFF.